This record concerns one T cell receptor beta chain sequence. This sample stems from a study of blood T cell repertoires in COVID-19. Overall study: The study drew acute and convalescent COVID-19 samples from the United States, Italy and Spain.

Source study methods: Estimated nucleated cell counts came from reference gene primer amplification. TCRdb's table, derived via immunoSEQ multiplex PCR, lists solely in-frame clones and lacks some. From that table come the V and J calls and clone size; the DNA was used to work out D and trimming. The table records fewer than 150,000 clones, 60% to 85% of them present only once. The sequence was collected from a man in his sixties or seventies with acute or convalescent COVID-19. The material sequenced was peripheral blood.

The CDR3 nucleotides read TGCAGCGTTGGGCAACGAAACATTCAGTACTTC. Amino acid sequence: CSVGQRNIQYF. The J gene is TRBJ2-4, the V gene TRBV29-1; D is ambiguous. This CDR3 comprises 11 residues. Germline CDR1 SQVTM, CDR2 ANQGSEA. V was clipped by 4 bases and J by 6 bases, with 7 bases between them.